This T cell receptor (beta chain) is drawn from a study of shared clonotypes between healthy human individuals. The method was immunoSEQ multiplex PCR; TCRdb's version includes in-frame clones alone and lacks a portion of them. The sample shows hundreds of thousands of clones, around 92% of them seen only once. CDR3 length: 14 residues. The junction had 5 bases not matched to a gene; V was cut back by 6 bases and J by 7 bases. Germline V gene data show CDR1 as MNHEY and CDR2 as SMNVEV (reference sequence). Naivety among CD8 cells was defined by CD45RO negativity and positive CCR7 selection, thereby excluding terminally differentiated effector memory CD45RA+ cells.

The genes are TRBV27 and TRBJ1-4; 10 bases match TRBD1. The sequenced sample consisted of naive CD8+ T cells sorted from blood. This sequence was found in a man aged 25-45 years in good health. In DNA form, the CDR3 reads TGTGCCAGCAGAGGGACAGGGGCGGTTGAAAAACTGTTTTTT. Protein product: CASRGTGAVEKLFF.